One and the same sample provided the 3 T cell receptor beta chains below, sequenced in a study of molecular identifiers for immune sequencing clone quantification. Each CDR3 protein is one row after TCRdb ran MiXCR on the PCR reads. Among under 65,000 distinct CDR3 sequences listed, roughly 24% were seen once. Material for sequencing was naive CD8+ T cells from blood, with Jurkat cell RNA spiked in. Specified subset: FACS-sorted CD8+CD4-CCR7+CD45RA+ naive T cells. These receptors were collected from a human donor in good health. Some libraries in this study had Jurkat cell RNA spiked in.

As to this clonotype: A much larger clone lies one base from this, so it may be a read error. The chain recombines TRBV7-9 with TRBJ1-1; 7 bases fit TRBD1. The CDR3 totals 11 residues. CDR1 and CDR2 (germline): SEHNR, FQNEAQ (reference sequence). Here the CDR3 reads CASGGDTEAIF. The CDR3 bases are TGTGCCTCAGGGGGTGACACTGAAGCTATCTTT.

This clonotype was detected only a few times. The genes are TRBV2 and TRBJ2-1; D gene uncertain. The V end was cut by 3 bases, the J end by 0 bases, with 9 bases between. CDR1 is SNHLY and CDR2 is FYNNEI in the germline V gene. This CDR3 is built from 15 residues. In nucleotides, the CDR3 is TGTGCCAGCAGTGACGAGGCCTACTCCTACAATGAGCAGTTCTTC. Its protein is CASSDEAYSYNEQFF.

This clonotype was seen only a few times. The CDR3 DNA follows: TGTGCCAGCAGCCCCTGGGATCGGAGCGGACGGGGAGAGACCCAGTACTTC. Translating gives CASSPWDRSGRGETQYF. V and J are TRBV12-3 or TRBV12-4 and TRBJ2-5; D may be TRBD2 (5 bases). The CDR3 loop spans 17 amino acids. V dropped 6 bases and J dropped 4 bases, with 24 bases sitting between them.